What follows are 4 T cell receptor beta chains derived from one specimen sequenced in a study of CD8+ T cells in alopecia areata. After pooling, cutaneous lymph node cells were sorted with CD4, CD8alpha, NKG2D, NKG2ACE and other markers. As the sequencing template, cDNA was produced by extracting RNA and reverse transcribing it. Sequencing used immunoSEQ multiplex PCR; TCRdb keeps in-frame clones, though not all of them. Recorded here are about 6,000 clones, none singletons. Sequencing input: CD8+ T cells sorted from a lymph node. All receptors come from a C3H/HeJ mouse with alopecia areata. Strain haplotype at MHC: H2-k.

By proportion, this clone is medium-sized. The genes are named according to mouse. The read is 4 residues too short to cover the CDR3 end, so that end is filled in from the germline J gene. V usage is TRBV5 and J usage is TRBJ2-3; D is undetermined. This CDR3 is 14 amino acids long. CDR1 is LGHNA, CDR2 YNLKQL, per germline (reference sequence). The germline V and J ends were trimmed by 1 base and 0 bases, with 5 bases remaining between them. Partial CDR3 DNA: TGTGCCAGCAGCCAAGCAGATAGTGCAGAA. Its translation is CASSQADSAE. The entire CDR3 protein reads CASSQADSAETLYF.

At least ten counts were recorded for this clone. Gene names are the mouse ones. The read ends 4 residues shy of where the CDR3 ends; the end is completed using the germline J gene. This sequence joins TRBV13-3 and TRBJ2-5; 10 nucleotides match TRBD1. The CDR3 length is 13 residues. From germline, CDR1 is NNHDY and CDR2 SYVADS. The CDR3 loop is CASSDRGRDTQYF. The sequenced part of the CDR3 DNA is TGTGCCAGCAGCGACAGGGGGCGGGAC.

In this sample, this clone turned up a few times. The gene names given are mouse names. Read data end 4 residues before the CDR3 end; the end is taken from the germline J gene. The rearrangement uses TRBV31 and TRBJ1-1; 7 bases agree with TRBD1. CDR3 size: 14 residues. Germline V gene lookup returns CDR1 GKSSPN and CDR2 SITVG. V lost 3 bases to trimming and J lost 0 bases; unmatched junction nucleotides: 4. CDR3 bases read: TGTGCCTGGAGCCCCAGGGGGTCAAACACA. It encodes CAWSPRGSNT. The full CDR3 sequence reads CAWSPRGSNTEVFF.

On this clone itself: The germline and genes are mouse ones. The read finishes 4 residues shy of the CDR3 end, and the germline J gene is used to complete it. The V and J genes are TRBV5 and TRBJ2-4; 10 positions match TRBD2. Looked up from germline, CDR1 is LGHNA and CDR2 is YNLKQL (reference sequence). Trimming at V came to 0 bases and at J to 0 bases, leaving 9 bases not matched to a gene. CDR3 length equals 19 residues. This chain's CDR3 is CASSQEGWGGARSQNTLYF. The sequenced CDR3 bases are TGTGCCAGCAGCCAAGAAGGCTGGGGGGGCGCAAGGAGTCAAAAC.